This T cell receptor beta chain was recorded in a study of blood T cell repertoires in COVID-19. Study as a whole: COVID-19 samples collected from the United States, Italy and Spain covered acute and convalescent phases.

Profiling relied on immunoSEQ multiplex PCR, and the TCRdb table lists in-frame clones only, not all of them. The table has fewer than 300,000 clones, around 90% seen once. This clone was counted between two and nine times. Trimming removed 3 bases from V and 6 bases from J; junction bases left unmatched: 5. The CDR3 is 14 amino acids. Germline-derived CDR1 and CDR2 are LNHDA and SQIVND (reference sequence). Seattle's cohort entered during active infection and was followed longitudinally. V usage is TRBV19 and J usage is TRBJ1-2; 9 bases fit TRBD1. This clonotype was sampled from a woman in her forties or fifties with COVID-19, enrolled during active disease. Input material: peripheral blood. As DNA, the CDR3 is TGTGCCAGTAGTATCCGCGACAGGGGGAATGGCTACACCTTC. Amino acids: CASSIRDRGNGYTF.